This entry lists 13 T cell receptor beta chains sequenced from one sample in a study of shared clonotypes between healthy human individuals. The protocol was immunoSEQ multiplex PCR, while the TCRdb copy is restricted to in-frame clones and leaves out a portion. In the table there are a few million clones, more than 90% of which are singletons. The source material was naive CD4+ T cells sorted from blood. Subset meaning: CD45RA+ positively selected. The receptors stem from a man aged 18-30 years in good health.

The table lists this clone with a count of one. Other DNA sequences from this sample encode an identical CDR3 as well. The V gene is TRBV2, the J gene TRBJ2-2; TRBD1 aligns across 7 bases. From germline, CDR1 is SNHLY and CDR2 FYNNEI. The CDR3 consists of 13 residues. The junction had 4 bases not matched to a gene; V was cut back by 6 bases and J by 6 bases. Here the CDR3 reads CASSPQGAGELFF. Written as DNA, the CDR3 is TGTGCCAGCAGCCCTCAGGGGGCCGGGGAGCTGTTTTTT. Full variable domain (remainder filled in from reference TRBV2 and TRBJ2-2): EPEVTQTPSHQVTQMGQEVILRCVPISNHLYFYWYRQILGQKVEFLVSFYNNEISEKSEIFDDQFSVERPDGSNFTLKIRSTKLEDSAMYFCASSPQGAGELFFGEGSRLTVL.

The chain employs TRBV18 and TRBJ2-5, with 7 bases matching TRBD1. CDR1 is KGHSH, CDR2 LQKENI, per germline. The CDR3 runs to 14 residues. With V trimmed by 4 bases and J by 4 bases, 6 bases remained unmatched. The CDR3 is CASSLTGMLETQYF. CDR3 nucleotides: TGTGCCAGCTCACTGACAGGGATGTTAGAGACCCAGTACTTC.

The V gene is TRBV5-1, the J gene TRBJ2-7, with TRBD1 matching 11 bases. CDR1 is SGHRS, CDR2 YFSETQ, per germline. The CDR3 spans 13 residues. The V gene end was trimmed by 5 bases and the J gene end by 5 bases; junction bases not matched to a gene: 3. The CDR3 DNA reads TGCGCCAGCAGATCGGGACAGGGGGACGAGCAGTACTTC. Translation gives CASRSGQGDEQYF.

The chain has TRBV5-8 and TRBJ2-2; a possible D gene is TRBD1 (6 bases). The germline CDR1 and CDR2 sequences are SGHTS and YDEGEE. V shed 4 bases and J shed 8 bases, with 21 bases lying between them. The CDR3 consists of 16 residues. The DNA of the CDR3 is TGTGCCAGCAGCCTTCTGGGGGCCACCCTTGGAGGGGAGCTGTTTTTT. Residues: CASSLLGATLGGELFF.

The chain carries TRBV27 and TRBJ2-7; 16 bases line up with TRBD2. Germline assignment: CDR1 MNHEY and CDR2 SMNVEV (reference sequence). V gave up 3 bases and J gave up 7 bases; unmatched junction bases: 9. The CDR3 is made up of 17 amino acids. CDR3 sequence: CASSFNRGLAGGGEQYF. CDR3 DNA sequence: TGTGCCAGCAGTTTTAACCGGGGACTAGCGGGAGGGGGGGAGCAGTACTTC.

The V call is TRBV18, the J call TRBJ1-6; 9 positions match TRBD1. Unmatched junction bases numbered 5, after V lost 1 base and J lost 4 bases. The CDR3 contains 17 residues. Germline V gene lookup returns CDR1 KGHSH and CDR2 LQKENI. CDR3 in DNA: TGTGCCAGCTCACCACTAAAAGGGACAGGGTATAATTCACCCCTCCACTTT. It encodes CASSPLKGTGYNSPLHF. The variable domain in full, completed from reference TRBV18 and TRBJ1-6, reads NAGVMQNPRHLVRRRGQEARLRCSPMKGHSHVYWYRQLPEEGLKFMVYLQKENIIDESGMPKERFSAEFPKEGPSILRIQQVVRGDSAAYFCASSPLKGTGYNSPLHFGNGTRLTVT.

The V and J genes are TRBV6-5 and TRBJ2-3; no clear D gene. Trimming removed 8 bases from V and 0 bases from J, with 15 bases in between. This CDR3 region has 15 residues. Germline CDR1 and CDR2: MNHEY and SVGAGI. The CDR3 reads CASCPGRLSTDTQYF. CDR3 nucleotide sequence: TGTGCCAGCTGCCCTGGGCGCCTTAGCACAGATACGCAGTATTTT.

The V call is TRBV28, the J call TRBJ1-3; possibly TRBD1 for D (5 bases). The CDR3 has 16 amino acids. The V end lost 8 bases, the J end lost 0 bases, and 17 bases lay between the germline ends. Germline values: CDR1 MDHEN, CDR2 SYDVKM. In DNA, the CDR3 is TGTGCCAGCCTACCGGGAGGGGTTTTCTCTGGAAACACCATATATTTT. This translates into CASLPGGVFSGNTIYF.

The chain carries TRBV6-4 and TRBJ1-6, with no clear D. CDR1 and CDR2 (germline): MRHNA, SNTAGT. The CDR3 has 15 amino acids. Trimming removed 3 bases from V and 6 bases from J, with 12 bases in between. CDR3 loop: CASSEWSQSNSPLHF. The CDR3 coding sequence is TGTGCCAGCAGTGAGTGGTCGCAGAGTAATTCACCCCTCCACTTT.

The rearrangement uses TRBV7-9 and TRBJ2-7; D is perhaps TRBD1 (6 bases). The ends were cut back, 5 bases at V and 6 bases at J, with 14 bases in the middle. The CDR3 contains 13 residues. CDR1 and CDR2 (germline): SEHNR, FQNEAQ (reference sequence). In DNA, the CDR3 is TGTGCCAGCAGCGGGCCGGGACACACCGAGCAGTACTTC. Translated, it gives CASSGPGHTEQYF.

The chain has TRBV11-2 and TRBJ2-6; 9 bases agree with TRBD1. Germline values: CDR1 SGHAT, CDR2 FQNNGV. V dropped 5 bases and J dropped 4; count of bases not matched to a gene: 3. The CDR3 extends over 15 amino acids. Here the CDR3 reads CASSGDRAGANVLTF. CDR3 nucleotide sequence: TGTGCCAGCAGCGGGGACAGGGCAGGGGCCAACGTCCTGACTTTC.

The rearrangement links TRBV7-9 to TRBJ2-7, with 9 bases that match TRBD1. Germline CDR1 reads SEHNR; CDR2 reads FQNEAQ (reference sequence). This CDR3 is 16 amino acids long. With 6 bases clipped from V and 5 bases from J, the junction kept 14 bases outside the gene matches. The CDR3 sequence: CASRPELGTGYNEQYF. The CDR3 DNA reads TGTGCCAGCAGACCGGAACTCGGGACAGGGTACAACGAGCAGTACTTC.

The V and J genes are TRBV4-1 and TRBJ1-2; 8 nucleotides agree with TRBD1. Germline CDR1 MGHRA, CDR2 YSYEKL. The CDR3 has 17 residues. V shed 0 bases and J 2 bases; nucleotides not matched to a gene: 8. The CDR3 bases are TGCGCCAGCAGCCAAGATAACTCCGGACAGGGAAACTATGGCTACACCTTC. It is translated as CASSQDNSGQGNYGYTF.